The next 9 T cell receptor beta chains were all read from a single sample in a study of blood T cell repertoires in COVID-19. Using immunoSEQ multiplex PCR, the repertoire was profiled, and TCRdb retains in-frame clones only, with some absent. This table has around 230,000 clones, approximately 83% appearing once. The sequenced material came from peripheral blood. These receptors originate from a man aged 35 to 55 with acute or convalescent COVID-19.

V is TRBV6-5 and J is TRBJ2-7; 8 bases are shared with TRBD1. Germline V gives CDR1 MNHEY, CDR2 SVGAGI. CDR3 length equals 14 residues. V shed 2 bases and J 3 bases; nucleotides not matched to a gene: 3. This CDR3 is CASSYDRGNYEQYF. CDR3 sequence (DNA): TGTGCCAGCAGTTACGACAGGGGAAACTACGAGCAGTACTTC.

V and J are TRBV7-6 and TRBJ2-7; 7 positions match TRBD2. The CDR3 loop spans 16 amino acids. Germline CDR1 is SGHVS and CDR2 is FNYEAQ. V trimming: 2 bases; J trimming: 0 bases; junction bases outside the gene matches: 7. In DNA form, the CDR3 reads TGTGCCAGCAGCTTATCACAGTCGGGGGGCTCCTACGAGCAGTACTTC. Protein sequence: CASSLSQSGGSYEQYF.

The J gene is TRBJ1-2, the V gene TRBV20-1; D might be TRBD1 (5 bases). V was shortened by 3 bases and J by 5 bases, with 10 bases between the two germline ends. The CDR3 consists of 12 residues. Looked up from germline, CDR1 is DFQATT and CDR2 is SNEGSKA (reference sequence). DNA of the CDR3: TGCAGTGCTAGTTCCAGGGCTTATGGCTACACCTTC. Its protein product is CSASSRAYGYTF.

The chain uses TRBV5-4 and TRBJ2-5; D is perhaps TRBD2 (6 bases). The V end was cut by 4 bases, the J end by 0 bases, with 16 bases between. The CDR3 runs 16 residues. Per germline, CDR1 SGHNT and CDR2 YYREEE (reference sequence). In nucleotides, the CDR3 is TGTGCCAGCAGCCCGCCCGGGAGAGGACACCAAGAGACCCAGTACTTC. Amino acids: CASSPPGRGHQETQYF.

This rearrangement joins TRBV29-1 to TRBJ1-1; D is perhaps TRBD1 (5 bases). The germline CDR1 and CDR2 sequences are SQVTM and ANQGSEA. CDR3 length equals 14 residues. V lost 5 bases and J 6 bases, leaving 19 bases between the germline ends. The CDR3 nucleotides read TGCAGCGTTCGCAGGGCTGCCCTCGGAGCTGAAGCTTTCTTT. Residues: CSVRRAALGAEAFF.

The genes are TRBV5-4 and TRBJ1-3, with 8 bases lining up with TRBD1. With V trimmed by 2 bases and J by 4 bases, 2 bases remained unmatched. There are 14 residues in the CDR3. The V gene's germline CDR1 is SGHNT and CDR2 YYREEE (reference sequence). CDR3 sequence (DNA): TGTGCCAGCAGCTTACCAGGGGGCGGAAACACCATATATTTT. Protein sequence: CASSLPGGGNTIYF.

The V and J genes are TRBV5-1 and TRBJ1-2, with 8 bases matching TRBD1. In germline, CDR1 is SGHRS, CDR2 YFSETQ. CDR3 length equals 13 residues. Unmatched junction bases numbered 4, after V lost 6 bases and J lost 3 bases. In DNA, the CDR3 is TGCGCCAGCACTCTGGACAGGGACTATGGCTACACCTTC. Its translation is CASTLDRDYGYTF.

The rearrangement uses TRBV18 and TRBJ2-1; TRBD2 aligns across 9 bases. CDR1 is KGHSH, CDR2 LQKENI, per germline. The CDR3 consists of 14 residues. J gave up 15 bases and V 1 base, and 10 bases lay outside the gene matches. The CDR3 DNA sequence: TGTGCCAGCTCACCACAGACGCGGGAGGGCCTATCGTTCTTC. Amino acid sequence: CASSPQTREGLSFF.

To note about this clone: At one end the junction does not follow the germline gene, possibly because of a read error. V usage is TRBV19 and J usage is TRBJ2-2, with TRBD2 as a possible D gene (6 bases). The V gene's germline CDR1 is LNHDA and CDR2 SQIVND (reference sequence). CDR3 length equals 12 residues. For the CDR3, the DNA is TGTGCCAGTAGTACTCACCCCGGGACTCTAAGGTTT. Its translation is CASSTHPGTLRF.